The 27 T cell receptor beta chains reported below all come from one sample, sequenced in a study of kidney transplant recipient with SARS-CoV-2 infection. TCRdb reprocessed the reads via MiXCR and lists one record per CDR3 protein. The sample includes fewer than 250,000 distinct CDR3 sequences, less than 35% of them seen just once. The input for sequencing was a blood sample, taken at baseline and on day 111 from a kidney transplant recipient. The receptors originated from a male patient in his thirties who had COVID-19 and was a kidney transplant recipient. A share of the T cells may be of graft donor origin.

This clonotype came up once. One base away lies a much larger clone, so this may be a sequencing read error. V gene TRBV6-2 or TRBV6-3 combines with J gene TRBJ1-2; D remains ambiguous. Trimming removed 5 bases from V and 4 bases from J, with 23 bases in between. The CDR3 has 17 amino acids. The germline CDR1 and CDR2 sequences are MNHEY and SVGEGT. CDR3 DNA sequence: TGTGCCAGCAGTAGCGCCAACTGCATCGGAGAGACCTATGGCTACACCTTC. It encodes CASSSANCIGETYGYTF.

This chain connects TRBV5-1 to TRBJ2-5, with 7 nucleotides matching TRBD1. The trim removed 0 bases at V and 0 bases at J, leaving 11 bases unmatched. The CDR3 runs 18 residues. Germline values: CDR1 SGHRS, CDR2 YFSETQ. The CDR3 nucleotides read TGCGCCAGCAGCTTGGGGGCAAGACAGGGCCGATACCAAGAGACCCAGTACTTC. Its translation: CASSLGARQGRYQETQYF.

The chain joins TRBV19 to TRBJ2-1, with 14 bases fitting TRBD2. Trimming cost V 11 bases and J 9 bases; bases outside gene matches: 9. Germline CDR1 reads LNHDA; CDR2 reads SQIVND (reference sequence). CDR3 length: 14 residues. CDR3 sequence reads: CACETSGRGGEQFF. DNA of the CDR3: TGTGCCTGCGAGACTAGCGGGAGGGGGGGTGAGCAGTTCTTC.

This clonotype was detected many times. The chain is built from TRBV3-1 and TRBJ1-2, with D uncertain. The germline V gene has CDR1 LGHDT and CDR2 YNNKEL (reference sequence). V shed 4 bases and J shed 4 bases, with 22 bases lying between them. There are 17 residues in the CDR3. In DNA form, the CDR3 reads TGTGCCAGCAGCCGGCGGAGCACCCTTCGAAAGACCTATGGCTACACCTTC. Its translation is CASSRRSTLRKTYGYTF.

In its sample, this clonotype was seen many times. The chain is built from TRBV3-1 and TRBJ2-3, with TRBD2 matching over 14 bases. Germline CDR1 is LGHDT and CDR2 is YNNKEL (reference sequence). V shed 4 bases, J shed 4 bases, and the junction held 7 bases outside the gene matches. This CDR3 region has 17 residues. For the CDR3, the DNA is TGTGCCAGCAGCCTCTCCTCGACTAGCGGGAGGGCAGATACGCAGTATTTT. It is translated as CASSLSSTSGRADTQYF.

There are a few counts of this clonotype. This chain uses TRBV12-3 or TRBV12-4 with TRBJ1-2, with unresolved D. This CDR3 has 17 amino acids. The V and J ends lost 4 bases and 4 bases respectively, with 22 bases between them. The CDR3 sequence: CASSCVGTAGKTYGYTF. CDR3 in DNA: TGTGCCAGCAGTTGTGTTGGCACAGCAGGAAAGACCTATGGCTACACCTTC.

This clonotype showed up many times. As DNA, the CDR3 is TGTGCCACCAGAAGGACAGGTGCGACCTACGAGCAGTACTTC. Protein sequence: CATRRTGATYEQYF. V usage is TRBV15 and J usage is TRBJ2-7, with 7 bases aligning to TRBD1. This CDR3 is 14 amino acids long. J lost 2 bases, V lost 6 bases, and 7 bases had no gene match. Germline loops: CDR1 LNHNV, CDR2 YYDKDF (reference sequence).

There are many counts of this clonotype. The rearrangement links TRBV12-3 or TRBV12-4 to TRBJ2-5; 8 nucleotides match TRBD2. This CDR3 is built from 17 residues. V lost 2 bases to trimming and J lost 2 bases; unmatched junction nucleotides: 10. The chain's CDR3 is CASSLTLTKREQETQYF. For the CDR3, the DNA is TGTGCCAGCAGTTTAACATTGACTAAGCGGGAGCAAGAGACCCAGTACTTC.

This clonotype has ten or more counts. J is TRBJ1-2 and V is TRBV5-5, with D uncertain. This CDR3 region has 16 residues. The V end lost 7 bases, the J end lost 4 bases, and 23 bases lay between the germline ends. Germline values: CDR1 SGHKS, CDR2 YYEKEE (reference sequence). The CDR3 nucleotides are TGTGCCAGCCAAACCTGTGTCTCGCGAAAGACCTATGGCTACACCTTC. Its translation is CASQTCVSRKTYGYTF.

This clonotype was picked up many times. The chain couples TRBV16 to TRBJ1-2; D remains ambiguous. Trimming took 4 bases from V and 4 from J, leaving 22 bases between them. This CDR3 is 17 amino acids long. Germline V lookup: CDR1 KGHSY, CDR2 FQNENV. The CDR3, as DNA: TGTGCCAGCAGCCTCTGGGTGGTCGTTAGAAAGACCTATGGCTACACCTTC. It specifies CASSLWVVVRKTYGYTF.

In its sample, this clonotype was seen many times. The chain has TRBV21-1 and TRBJ2-3; the D segment call TRBD2 is taken from the table without a DNA check. TRBV21-1 is a pseudogene. The CDR3 is 17 amino acids. The CDR3 DNA is TGTGCCAGCAGAAGCCGTTTAGCTACAGTCATGCAAGATACGCAGTATTTT. This gives the protein CASRSRLATVMQDTQYF.

To note about this clonotype: This may be a read error: a much more frequent sequence differs by one nucleotide. The rearrangement links TRBV28 to TRBJ1-1; no firm D call. The CDR3 is made up of 13 amino acids. Germline loops: CDR1 MDHEN, CDR2 SYDVKM. In DNA form, the CDR3 reads TGTGTCAGCAGTTTGTCCAAGAACACTGAAGCTTTCTTT. Protein product: CVSSLSKNTEAFF.

With regard to this clonotype: A read error is possible here, since a much larger clone lies one base away. J is TRBJ1-2 and V is TRBV24-1; unclear D gene. CDR1 KGHDR and CDR2 SFDVKD come from the germline V gene. The CDR3 contains 17 residues. The V gene lost 6 bases and the J gene lost 4 bases, with 23 bases spanning the gap. The CDR3: CATSFCRSTRKTYGYTF. The CDR3 DNA sequence: TGTGCCACCAGTTTTTGTCGTAGTACCAGAAAGACCTATGGCTACACCTTC.

This clonotype has a single count. This sequence may be a read error, since a much larger clone differs from it by one base. The rearrangement links TRBV6-2 or TRBV6-3 to TRBJ2-5; the D gene could be TRBD1 or TRBD2 (5 bases each). TRBJ2-7 matches the DNA end more closely, so the J call is doubtful. Looked up from germline, CDR1 is MNHEY and CDR2 is SVGEGT. This CDR3 has 14 amino acids. CDR3 sequence: CASTPTGHYYEQYV. In DNA form, the CDR3 reads TGTGCCAGCACCCCCACGGGGCACTACTACGAGCAGTACGTC.

The CDR3 sequence: CASTPGGEQFF. CDR3 nucleotide sequence: TGTGCCAGCACCCCAGGGGGTGAGCAGTTCTTC. V usage is TRBV7-8 and J usage is TRBJ2-1, with 7 positions matching TRBD1. V gave up 7 bases and J gave up 9 bases; unmatched junction bases: 3. The germline V gene has CDR1 SGHVS and CDR2 FQNEAQ. This CDR3 has 11 amino acids.

As to this clonotype: A much more abundant neighbour one base away suggests this may be a read error. The gene calls are TRBV6-5 and TRBJ1-2; D remains unclear. This CDR3 has 17 amino acids. Germline values: CDR1 MNHEY, CDR2 SVGAGI. Trimming pared 7 bases from V and 4 bases from J, leaving 25 bases between. CDR3 loop: CASNELCSMRKTYGYTF. In nucleotides, the CDR3 is TGTGCCAGCAATGAGTTATGCTCTATGCGAAAGACCTATGGCTACACCTTC.

Concerning this clonotype: This may be a read error, as it is one base from a much larger clone. The V gene is TRBV28, the J gene TRBJ1-5, with a possible D match to TRBD2 (7 bases). The J call may be incorrect, as the DNA end agrees better with TRBJ2-3. Per germline, CDR1 MDHEN and CDR2 SYDVKM. The CDR3 totals 14 residues. The CDR3 here is CASSLVGGHQPQYF. In DNA, the CDR3 is TGTGCCAGCAGTTTGGTCGGGGGGCACCAGCCCCAGTATTTT.

Comments on this clonotype: A read error is possible here, since a much larger clone lies one base away. J is TRBJ1-2 and V is TRBV4-3, with unresolved D. In germline, CDR1 is LGHNA, CDR2 YSLEER. This CDR3 is built from 17 residues. V lost 5 bases to trimming and J lost 4 bases, with 23 bases between them. CDR3 DNA: TGCGCCAGCAGCGAGAACCAAGGACGTCGAAGGACCTATGGCTACACCTTC. It codes for CASSENQGRRRTYGYTF.

As regards this clonotype: Since a much larger clone is just one base distant, this may be a read error. This chain uses TRBV6-6 with TRBJ2-1; 11 bases align to TRBD2. Germline V CDR1 and CDR2: MNHNY, SVGAGI (reference sequence). The CDR3 has 14 amino acids. The CDR3 spells CASILAGGYNEQLF. The DNA for the CDR3 is TGTGCCAGCATCCTAGCGGGGGGCTACAATGAGCAGCTCTTC.

The chain has TRBV20-1 and TRBJ2-1, with 16 positions matching TRBD2. CDR1 and CDR2 from the germline V gene are DFQATT and SNEGSKA (reference sequence). This CDR3 has 18 amino acids. Trimming cost V 5 bases and J 9 bases; bases outside gene matches: 16. The CDR3: CSALRGTSGGVMVGEQFF. As DNA, the CDR3 is TGCAGTGCTCTTCGAGGGACTAGCGGGGGGGTCATGGTGGGTGAGCAGTTCTTC.

This clonotype has a single count. A much larger clone is a single base away; this may be a read error. In this CDR3 the conserved last residue, phenylalanine or tryptophan, is missing, so a read error is likely. This chain links TRBV6-5 with TRBJ2-2; 7 positions agree with TRBD2. The CDR3 is 17 residues long. The junction had 8 bases not matched to a gene; V was cut back by 0 bases and J by 4 bases. The germline CDR1 and CDR2 sequences are MNHEY and SVGAGI. CDR3 DNA sequence: TGTGCCAGCAGTTACTCGGTGCGGGAGCGTGGCACCGGGGAGCTGTTTCTT. This encodes CASSYSVRERGTGELFL.

This clonotype was seen repeatedly, ten times or more. This chain links TRBV5-4 with TRBJ1-2; D is unclear. Germline V gene lookup returns CDR1 SGHNT and CDR2 YYREEE (reference sequence). CDR3 length: 16 residues. The germline V and J ends were trimmed by 6 bases and 4 bases, with 22 bases remaining between them. This CDR3 is CASNFLVPGKTYGYTF. The CDR3 nucleotides are TGTGCCAGCAACTTTCTCGTACCAGGAAAGACCTATGGCTACACCTTC.

Notes on this clonotype: Given a much more abundant clone one base away, this may be a read error. This sequence joins TRBV29-1 and TRBJ1-1; no firm D call. CDR1 is SQVTM and CDR2 is ANQGSEA in the germline V gene. V was trimmed by 7 bases and J by 2 bases, leaving 14 bases between them. The CDR3 covers 13 residues. The CDR3 nucleotides read TGCAGCGCCCCGACAAGGCTAAACACTGAAGCTTTCTTT. It codes for CSAPTRLNTEAFF.

Concerning this clonotype itself: A much larger clone differs by one base, so this may be a read error. The genes are TRBV11-2 and TRBJ2-7, with D unclear. The better agreement between TRBJ1-2 and the DNA end casts doubt on the J call. This CDR3 has 17 amino acids. The germline gives CDR1 SGHAT, CDR2 FQNNGV. CDR3 loop: CASSAGVTSRKAYGYTF. Written as DNA, the CDR3 is TGTGCCAGCAGCGCTGGGGTAACAAGCAGAAAGGCCTATGGCTACACCTTC.

This clonotype was counted at least ten times. In DNA form, the CDR3 reads TGTGCCAGCAGCTTAGCGCCGGGGGGGGTTTTCTATGGCTACACCTTC. It codes for CASSLAPGGVFYGYTF. The rearrangement uses TRBV7-2 and TRBJ1-2; maybe TRBD1 (5 bases). CDR3 length equals 16 residues. The V end was cut by 0 bases, the J end by 4 bases, with 15 bases between. Germline values: CDR1 SGHTA, CDR2 FQGNSA.

The sample holds many counts of this clonotype. The chain couples TRBV19 to TRBJ1-2; D unresolved. V lost 5 bases and J 4 bases, leaving 23 bases between the germline ends. CDR1 is LNHDA, CDR2 SQIVND, per germline (reference sequence). This CDR3 is built from 17 residues. The CDR3 loop is CASSLVQTNRKTYGYTF. CDR3 nucleotides: TGTGCCAGTAGTTTGGTTCAGACAAATCGAAAGACCTATGGCTACACCTTC. Full variable domain (outside the CDR3, taken from reference TRBV19 and TRBJ1-2): DGGITQSPKYLFRKEGQNVTLSCEQNLNHDAMYWYRQDPGQGLRLIYYSQIVNDFQKGDIAEGYSVSREKKESFPLTVTSAQKNPTAFYLCASSLVQTNRKTYGYTFGSGTRLTVV.

As concerns this clonotype: The germline gene is not matched at one end of the junction; a read error may be the cause. The V call is TRBV7-9, the J call TRBJ1-2; D is unresolved. CDR3 size: 17 residues. CDR1 is SEHNR, CDR2 FQNEAQ, per germline (reference sequence). The CDR3: CTSSCGRYHGKTYGYTF. CDR3 nucleotides: TGTACCAGCAGCTGCGGTAGATACCATGGAAAGACCTATGGCTACACCTTC.